One T cell receptor (beta chain) is described in this entry. What this receptor recognizes is not known. It has no much larger one-base neighbor in the sample; base qualities were not kept. This sample was taken from a study of graft-versus-host responses after intestinal transplantation (dated by TCRdb to the early 2020s). Turning to the overall study: The transplants that recipients received were multivisceral, liver-intestinal, or isolated intestinal. All recipients received anti-thymocyte globulin induction followed by maintenance tacrolimus and steroids for 3 to 4 years. After intestinal transplantation, graft-versus-host and host-versus-graft alloreactive T cell clones in the graft, circulation and bone marrow were tracked using bulk TCR-beta CDR3 sequencing. To identify alloreactive clones, pre-transplant mixed lymphocyte reaction products were sequenced and then compared with unstimulated pre-transplant donor and recipient T cells. The cohort enrolled under 25 intestinal transplant recipients including one retransplant, and a few patients lacking pretransplant specimens were excluded. A peak of at least 4% donor T cells among recipient peripheral blood mononuclear cells was the definition used for donor T cell macrochimerism. Samples from a few later patients were sequenced in-house on an Illumina MiSeq with MiXCR processing rather than by the commercial service. Overall study results and their limits: GvH clones turned up in recipient bone marrow, with some appearing earlier in ileal mucosa or blood, a pattern consistent with an intestinal mucosal origin. Early after transplant, declines in HvG clones were associated with peak levels of circulating GvH clones. High GvH to HvG T cell clonal ratios were observed in the allografts of patients with donor T cell macrochimerism. The conclusions were limited by the relatively low number and heterogeneity of the intestinal transplant patients.

The time point label, as the study defines it: cells obtained before transplantation from donor or recipient. CD3+CD4+ and CD3+CD8+ populations were FACS-sorted from unstimulated pre-transplant donor and recipient cells taken from spleen or lymph nodes. Library method: the immunoSEQ multiplex PCR assay. For most patients, genomic DNA was isolated with the Qiagen DNeasy Blood and Tissue Kit and sent frozen to Adaptive Biotechnologies for TCR sequencing. High-throughput TCR-beta CDR3 sequencing of genomic DNA from most patients was performed by Adaptive Biotechnologies. The paper's processing steps were these. TCR sequencing data for around 20 patients were retrieved from Adaptive's ImmunoSEQ software; three other patients were processed with MiXCR and VDJtools. CD4 versus CD8 sorting errors were corrected by removing sequences found in both subsets at a frequency ratio below 5:1. CDR3 nucleotide sequences shared between donor and recipient were removed because their origin could not be assigned. To count as alloreactive, a clone needed at least 2-fold expansion over unstimulated cells and a minimum CFSE-low frequency of 0.002% (template counts) or 0.001% (read counts). Clones detected in sequenced pre-transplant spleen, lymph node, or MLR CFSE-low populations of the donor or recipient were defined as mappable. Cumulative frequency of alloreactive clones was calculated as a percentage of all sequences weighted by copy number. TCRdb's version of the immuneACCESS table is confined to in-frame rearrangements and falls short of the full clone set. An unresolved V gene accounts for under half of the shortfall where checked; the remainder is of unknown origin. For V, J and clone size, that table is used; D and trimming come from the DNA. Present in this sample are over 70,000 clones, around 91% of which were seen just once. The top ten constitute less than 5% of the sample.

The specimen comprised unstimulated CD8+ T cells sorted from spleen or lymph node cells, sampled before transplant. The clonotype comes from a human donor who was the organ donor for an intestinal transplant.

The CDR3 protein is CASSLGGPGENQPQHF. The DNA is as follows: TGTGCCAGCAGCTTGGGTGGGCCAGGGGAAAATCAGCCCCAGCATTTT. The rearranged segments are TRBV5-4 and TRBJ1-5; perhaps TRBD1 is the D gene, with 6 bases matching. The CDR3, cysteine through phenylalanine, is 16 amino acids long. Only the CDR3 region is kept as DNA, spanning 48 bases read in frame from base 1. Cut back by 0 bases and 4 bases, the V and J ends lie 14 bases apart. CDR1 is given as SGHNT and CDR2 as YYREEE, both from the germline V gene (reference sequence). The full variable domain, with segments outside the CDR3 supplied by the reference TRBV5-4 and TRBJ1-5 proteins, appears as ETGVTQSPTHLIKTRGQQVTLRCSSQSGHNTVSWYQQALGQGPQFIFQYYREEENGRGNFPPRFSGLQFPNYSSELNVNALELDDSALYLCASSLGGPGENQPQHFGDGTRLSIL.